This T cell receptor (beta chain) is from a study of T cells expressing NK-cell markers (dated by TCRdb to 2020 to 2021). Study-level background: Roughly 8 donors provided sorted CD3+CD56+NKG2C+, CD3+CD56+NKG2C- and CD3+CD56-NKG2C+ T-cell subsets, whose TCR beta-chain repertoires were profiled. The libraries were sequenced on Illumina HiSeq 2000/2500, MiSeq or NextSeq, producing 2 x 150 bp reads. Seven of the eight sequenced donors were HCMV-seropositive and one was HCMV-seronegative. All eight donors whose samples were sequenced were randomly selected healthy volunteers, three of them men and five women. Study-wide findings and limitations: In roughly 6 donors, the dominant CD3+CD56+NKG2C+ clonotypes were among the top 10 CD8+ clonotypes and accounted for about 1.0-7.5% of CD8+ T cells. Those dominant clonotypes were again the most abundant among CD3+CD56-NKG2C+ cells in several donors, at about 28.3-65%. Whether the expanded NKG2C-expressing T cell clones were specific for HCMV antigens was left unclear.

The sample was run on an Illumina HiSeq 2000. The TCR beta cDNA libraries were made using 5'RACE template switching, a step that added both a universal primer site and unique molecular identifiers. cDNA synthesis was primed from the TCR beta constant segment, followed by two successive PCR amplification steps. The study's own analysis went as follows. MIGEC was used to demultiplex reads and group reads by UMI, and MiTCR was used to assemble and quantify clonotypes. To exclude erroneous sequences, any TCR cDNA sequence not supported by at least two reads was discarded. The tcR package was used for downstream repertoire analysis, and clonotypes were matched between fractions using CDR3 nucleotide sequence together with V segment. VDJmatch was used to annotate antigen specificity against VDJdb, with one amino acid substitution in CDR3 permitted. TCRdb reprocessed the reads into one record per CDR3 protein sequence, lacking DNA. The V and J calls follow TCRdb's processing rather than the paper's. The table for this sample lists approximately 150,000 distinct CDR3 sequences. Roughly 12% of the sample goes to the ten largest clones.

Comment on this clonotype: The target of this receptor is not known.

HCMV serostatus was determined by detecting HCMV-specific IgG in serum with a commercial ELISA kit. Peripheral blood mononuclear cells were isolated from blood by Ficoll density gradient centrifugation. This sequence originates from a man between 18 and 29 years old in good health. Donor details come from another sample of the same person, matched by shared clones. Sequenced: blood T cells: a sorted CD56 or NKG2C T cell subset, CD4+ or CD8+ T cells, or bulk PBMC T cells (not recorded which).

The CDR3 protein: CASSPAQGWDTEAFF. The chain is assembled from TRBV4-3 and TRBJ1-1; TCRdb proposes TRBD1, but this gene call is untestable without DNA. The germline V gene sets CDR1 to LGHNA and CDR2 to YSLEER. The CDR3 has 15 amino acids, counting the end cysteine and phenylalanine. There is no recorded DNA.